These T cell receptor beta chains were read from a single sample in a study of tumor-infiltrating lymphocytes in localized non-small cell lung cancer. Data came from immunoSEQ multiplex PCR; TCRdb stores just in-frame clones and leaves some out. The data hold over 10,000 clones, with about four fifths observed a single time. The sequencing sample was made of lung tumor tissue. These TCRs come from a human donor with non-small cell lung cancer. CDR3s include the opening cysteine and the closing phenylalanine or tryptophan. Fields, in order: clone size, V gene, J gene, D gene, CDR3 protein, CDR3 DNA. D genes are given only for firm matches. Not every row has a clone size; where given, it reads once, few, many or a size class.

clone_size: few; v_call: TRBV7-8; j_call: TRBJ2-2; d_call: TRBD2; cdr3_aa: CASSWGGYTGELFF; cdr3_nt: TGTGCCAGCAGCTGGGGGGGATACACCGGGGAGCTGTTTTTT
clone_size: few; v_call: TRBV19; j_call: TRBJ2-2; d_call: NA; cdr3_aa: CASSNRGAMNTGELFF; cdr3_nt: TGTGCCAGTAGTAACAGAGGGGCGATGAACACCGGGGAGCTGTTTTTT
clone_size: NA; v_call: TRBV6-5; j_call: TRBJ1-3; d_call: NA; cdr3_aa: CASSYSAAGNTIYF; cdr3_nt: TGTGCCAGCAGTTACTCGGCGGCAGGAAACACCATATATTTT
clone_size: NA; v_call: TRBV5-1; j_call: TRBJ2-1; d_call: NA; cdr3_aa: CASREVSHEQFF; cdr3_nt: TGCGCCAGCAGAGAAGTTTCCCATGAGCAGTTCTTC
clone_size: few; v_call: TRBV5-4; j_call: TRBJ2-5; d_call: TRBD1; cdr3_aa: CASSGDRVNQETQYF; cdr3_nt: TGTGCCAGCAGCGGTGACAGGGTTAATCAAGAGACCCAGTACTTC
clone_size: NA; v_call: TRBV15; j_call: TRBJ2-7; d_call: NA; cdr3_aa: CATSREETTYEQYF; cdr3_nt: TGTGCCACCAGCAGAGAGGAGACTACCTACGAGCAGTACTTC
clone_size: NA; v_call: TRBV5-1; j_call: TRBJ2-5; d_call: NA; cdr3_aa: CASSEPARGPQETQYF; cdr3_nt: TGCGCCAGCAGCGAGCCCGCGCGGGGGCCCCAAGAGACCCAGTACTTC
clone_size: NA; v_call: TRBV5-6; j_call: TRBJ2-7; d_call: NA; cdr3_aa: CASSLTGHEQYF; cdr3_nt: TGTGCCAGCAGCTTGACAGGGCACGAGCAGTACTTC
clone_size: NA; v_call: TRBV4-1; j_call: TRBJ1-5; d_call: NA; cdr3_aa: CASSQELTGRGDQPQHF; cdr3_nt: TGCGCCAGCAGCCAAGAATTAACGGGGAGGGGGGATCAGCCCCAGCATTTT
clone_size: NA; v_call: TRBV30; j_call: TRBJ1-6; d_call: NA; cdr3_aa: CAWSLTLNSPLHF; cdr3_nt: TGTGCCTGGAGTCTAACCCTAAATTCACCCCTCCACTTT
clone_size: NA; v_call: TRBV18; j_call: TRBJ1-2; d_call: TRBD1; cdr3_aa: CASSPPPRTGDYYGYTF; cdr3_nt: TGTGCCAGCTCACCACCGCCTCGGACAGGGGATTACTATGGCTACACCTTC
clone_size: NA; v_call: TRBV5-1; j_call: TRBJ2-5; d_call: TRBD2; cdr3_aa: CASSLGLAETQYF; cdr3_nt: TGCGCCAGCAGCCTGGGACTAGCCGAGACCCAGTACTTC
clone_size: once; v_call: TRBV9; j_call: TRBJ1-3; d_call: NA; cdr3_aa: CASSAKDGNTIYF; cdr3_nt: TGTGCCAGCAGCGCCAAGGATGGAAACACCATATATTTT
clone_size: NA; v_call: TRBV7-2; j_call: TRBJ1-5; d_call: NA; cdr3_aa: CASSFLEQGNQPQHF; cdr3_nt: TGTGCCAGCAGCTTCCTGGAACAGGGCAATCAGCCCCAGCATTTT
clone_size: medium-sized; v_call: TRBV19; j_call: TRBJ1-5; d_call: NA; cdr3_aa: CASSMGFYQPQHF; cdr3_nt: TGTGCCAGTAGTATGGGATTCTATCAGCCCCAGCATTTT
clone_size: NA; v_call: TRBV6-5; j_call: TRBJ2-4; d_call: TRBD2; cdr3_aa: CASSYRLAGENIQYF; cdr3_nt: TGTGCCAGCAGTTACAGGCTAGCGGGGGAAAACATTCAGTACTTC
clone_size: NA; v_call: TRBV5-1; j_call: TRBJ1-6; d_call: TRBD1; cdr3_aa: CASSLGGTGGSPLHF; cdr3_nt: TGCGCCAGCAGCTTAGGGGGGACAGGGGGTTCACCCCTCCACTTT
clone_size: NA; v_call: TRBV7-2; j_call: TRBJ2-4; d_call: NA; cdr3_aa: CASSLGYLLDIQYF; cdr3_nt: TGTGCCAGCAGCTTAGGTTACCTCCTAGACATTCAGTACTTC